This TCR beta chain was obtained from a study of control samples from healthy donors and cancer patients. V was trimmed by 3 bases and J by 5 bases, leaving 17 bases between them. The CDR3 runs to 15 residues. Germline V lookup: CDR1 SGHRS, CDR2 YFSETQ. The table came from immunoSEQ multiplex PCR; TCRdb's copy has only in-frame clones and leaves some out. The sample shows about 100,000 clones, 88% of them seen only once. This chain links TRBV5-1 with TRBJ2-5; D is possibly TRBD1 (8 bases). Sequenced: blood. This receptor was taken from a man aged 25-40 years in good health. CDR3 in amino acids: CASSSLQGGRETQYF. The CDR3, as DNA: TGCGCCAGCAGCTCGCTACAGGGGGGGCGGGAGACCCAGTACTTC.